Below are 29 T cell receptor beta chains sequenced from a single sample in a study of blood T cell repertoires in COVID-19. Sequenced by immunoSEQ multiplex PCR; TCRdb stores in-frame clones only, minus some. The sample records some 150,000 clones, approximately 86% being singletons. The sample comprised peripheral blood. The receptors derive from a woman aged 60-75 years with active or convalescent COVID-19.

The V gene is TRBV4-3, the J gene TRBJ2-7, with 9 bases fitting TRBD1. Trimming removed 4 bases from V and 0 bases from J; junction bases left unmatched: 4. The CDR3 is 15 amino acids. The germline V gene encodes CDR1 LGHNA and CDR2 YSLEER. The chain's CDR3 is CASSPGTGSSYEQYF. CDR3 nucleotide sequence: TGCGCCAGCAGCCCTGGGACAGGGAGCTCCTACGAGCAGTACTTC.

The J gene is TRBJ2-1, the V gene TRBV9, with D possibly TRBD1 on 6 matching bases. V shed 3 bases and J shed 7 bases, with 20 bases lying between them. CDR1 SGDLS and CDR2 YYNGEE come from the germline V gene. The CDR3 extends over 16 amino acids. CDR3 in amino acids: CASSATPFQGKNEQFF. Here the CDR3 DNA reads TGTGCCAGCAGCGCGACCCCTTTTCAGGGGAAGAATGAGCAGTTCTTC.

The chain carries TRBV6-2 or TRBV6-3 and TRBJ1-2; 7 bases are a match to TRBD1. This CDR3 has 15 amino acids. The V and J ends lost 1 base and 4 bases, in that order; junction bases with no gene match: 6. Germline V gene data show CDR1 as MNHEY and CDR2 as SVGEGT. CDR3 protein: CASSYWRQGGYGYTF. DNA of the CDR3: TGTGCCAGCAGTTACTGGCGACAGGGTGGCTATGGCTACACCTTC.

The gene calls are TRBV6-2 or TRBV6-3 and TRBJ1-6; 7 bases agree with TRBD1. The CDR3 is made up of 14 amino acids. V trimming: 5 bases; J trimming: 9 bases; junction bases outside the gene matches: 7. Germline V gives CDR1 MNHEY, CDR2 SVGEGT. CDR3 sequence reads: CASSTTGAGSPLHF. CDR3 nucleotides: TGTGCCAGCAGTACTACAGGGGCTGGTTCACCCCTCCACTTT.

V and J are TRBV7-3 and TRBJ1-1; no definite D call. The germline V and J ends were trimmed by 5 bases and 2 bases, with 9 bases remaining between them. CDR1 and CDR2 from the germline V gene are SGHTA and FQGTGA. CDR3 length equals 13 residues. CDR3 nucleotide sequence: TGTGCCAGCAGCCGCATGACAAACACTGAAGCTTTCTTT. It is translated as CASSRMTNTEAFF. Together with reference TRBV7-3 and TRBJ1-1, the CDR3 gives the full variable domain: GAGVSQTPSNKVTEKGKYVELRCDPISGHTALYWYRQSLGQGPEFLIYFQGTGAADDSGLPNDRFFAVRPEGSVSTLKIQRTERGDSAVYLCASSRMTNTEAFFGQGTRLTVV.

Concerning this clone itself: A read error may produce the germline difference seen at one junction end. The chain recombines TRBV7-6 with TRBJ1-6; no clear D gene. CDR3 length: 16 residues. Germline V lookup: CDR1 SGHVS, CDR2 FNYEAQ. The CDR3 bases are TGTGCCAGCAGCTTAGCCGGGATCTCCCATAATTCACCCCTCCACTTT. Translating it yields CASSLAGISHNSPLHF.

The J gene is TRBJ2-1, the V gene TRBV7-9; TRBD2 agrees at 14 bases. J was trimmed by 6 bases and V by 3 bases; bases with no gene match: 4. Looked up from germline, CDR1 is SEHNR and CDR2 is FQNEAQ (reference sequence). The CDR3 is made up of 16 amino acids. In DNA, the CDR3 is TGTGCCAGCAGCTTCCTGACTAGCGGGGGGGTCAATGAGCAGTTCTTC. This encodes CASSFLTSGGVNEQFF.

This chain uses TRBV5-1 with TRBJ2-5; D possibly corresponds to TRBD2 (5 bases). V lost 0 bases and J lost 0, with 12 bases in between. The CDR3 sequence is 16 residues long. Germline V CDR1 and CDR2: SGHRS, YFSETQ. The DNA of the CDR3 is TGCGCCAGCAGCTTGGCAGGTGGGGAGAACCAAGAGACCCAGTACTTC. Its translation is CASSLAGGENQETQYF.

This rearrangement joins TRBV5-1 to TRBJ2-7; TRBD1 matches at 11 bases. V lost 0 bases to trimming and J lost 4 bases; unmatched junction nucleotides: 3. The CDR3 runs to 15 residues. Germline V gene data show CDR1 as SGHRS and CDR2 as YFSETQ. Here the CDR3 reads CASSLAGQGAYEQYF. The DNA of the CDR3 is TGCGCCAGCAGCTTGGCCGGACAGGGGGCATACGAGCAGTACTTC.

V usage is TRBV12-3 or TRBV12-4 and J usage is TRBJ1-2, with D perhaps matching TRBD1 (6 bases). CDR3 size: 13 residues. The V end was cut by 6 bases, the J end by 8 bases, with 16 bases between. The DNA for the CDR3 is TGTGCCAGCAGGGTACAGGGTAAAGGCGGCTACACCTTC. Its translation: CASRVQGKGGYTF.

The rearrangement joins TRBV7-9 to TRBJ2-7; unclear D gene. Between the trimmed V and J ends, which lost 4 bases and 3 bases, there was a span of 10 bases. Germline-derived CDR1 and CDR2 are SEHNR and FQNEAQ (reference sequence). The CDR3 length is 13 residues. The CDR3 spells CASSSGRIYEQYF. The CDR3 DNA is TGTGCCAGCAGCTCTGGCAGGATCTACGAGCAGTACTTC.

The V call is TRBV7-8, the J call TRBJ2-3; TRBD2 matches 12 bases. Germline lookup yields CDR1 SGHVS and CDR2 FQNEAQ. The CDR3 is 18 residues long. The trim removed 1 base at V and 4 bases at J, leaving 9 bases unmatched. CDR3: CASSLVASGGAVADTQYF. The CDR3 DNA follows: TGTGCCAGCAGCTTAGTGGCTAGCGGGGGGGCCGTGGCAGATACGCAGTATTTT.

The CDR3 DNA reads as TGTGCCAGCAGGGACAGGGATTTCACTGAAGCTTTCTTT. Residues: CASRDRDFTEAFF. The chain carries TRBV6-5 and TRBJ1-1; 8 nucleotides align to TRBD1. The length of the CDR3 is 13 residues. The germline CDR1 and CDR2 sequences are MNHEY and SVGAGI. The ends lost 6 bases at V and 4 bases at J; junction bases unmatched: 4.

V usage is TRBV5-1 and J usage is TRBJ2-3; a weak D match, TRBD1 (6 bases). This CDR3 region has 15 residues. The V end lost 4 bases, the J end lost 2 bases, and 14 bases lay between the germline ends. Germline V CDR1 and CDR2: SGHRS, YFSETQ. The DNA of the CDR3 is TGCGCCAGCAGCCAAGCCGGACAGACCACAGATACGCAGTATTTT. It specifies CASSQAGQTTDTQYF.

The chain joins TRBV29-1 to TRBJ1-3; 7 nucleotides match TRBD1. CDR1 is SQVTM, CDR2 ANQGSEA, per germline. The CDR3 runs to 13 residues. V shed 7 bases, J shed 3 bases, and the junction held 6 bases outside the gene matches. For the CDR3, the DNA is TGCAGCGGAGGGCAGGGGGGTGGAAACACCATATATTTT. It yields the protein CSGGQGGGNTIYF.

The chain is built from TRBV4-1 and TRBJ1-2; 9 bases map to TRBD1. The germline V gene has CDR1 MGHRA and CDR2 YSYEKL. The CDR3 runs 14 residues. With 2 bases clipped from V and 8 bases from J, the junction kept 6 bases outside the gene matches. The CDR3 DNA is TGCGCCAGCAGCCAACCGGGACAGGGAAGGGGCTACACCTTC. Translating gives CASSQPGQGRGYTF.

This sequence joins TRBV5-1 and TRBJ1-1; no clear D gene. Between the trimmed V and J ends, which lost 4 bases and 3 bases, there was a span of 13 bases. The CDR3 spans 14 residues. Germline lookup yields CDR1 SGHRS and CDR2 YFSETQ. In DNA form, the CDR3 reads TGCGCCAGCAGCGGAACCGACGGGGACACTGAAGCTTTCTTT. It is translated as CASSGTDGDTEAFF.

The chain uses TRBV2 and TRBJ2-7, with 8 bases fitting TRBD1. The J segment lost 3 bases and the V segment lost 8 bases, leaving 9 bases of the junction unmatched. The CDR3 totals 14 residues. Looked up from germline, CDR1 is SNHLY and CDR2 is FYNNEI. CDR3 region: CASGVGQAIYEQYF. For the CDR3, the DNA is TGTGCCAGCGGGGTGGGACAGGCGATCTACGAGCAGTACTTC.

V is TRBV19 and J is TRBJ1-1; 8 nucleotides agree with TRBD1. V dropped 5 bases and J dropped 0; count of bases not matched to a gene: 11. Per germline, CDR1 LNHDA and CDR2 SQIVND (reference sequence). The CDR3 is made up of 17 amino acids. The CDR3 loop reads CASSHGAGGFMNTEAFF. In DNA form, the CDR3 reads TGTGCCAGTAGTCATGGGGCAGGGGGCTTCATGAACACTGAAGCTTTCTTT.

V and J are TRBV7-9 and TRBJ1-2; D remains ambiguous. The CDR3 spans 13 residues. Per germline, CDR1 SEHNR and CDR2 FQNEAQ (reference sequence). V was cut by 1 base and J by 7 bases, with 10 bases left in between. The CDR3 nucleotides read TGTGCCAGCAGCTTAGATCTTGGGAGTGGCTACACCTTC. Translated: CASSLDLGSGYTF.

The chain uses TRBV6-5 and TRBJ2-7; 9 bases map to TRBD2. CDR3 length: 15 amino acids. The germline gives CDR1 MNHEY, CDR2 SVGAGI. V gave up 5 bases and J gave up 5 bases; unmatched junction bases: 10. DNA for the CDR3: TGTGCCAGCAGTCCTCTGAGCGGGGGGCTCCACGAGCAGTACTTC. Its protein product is CASSPLSGGLHEQYF.

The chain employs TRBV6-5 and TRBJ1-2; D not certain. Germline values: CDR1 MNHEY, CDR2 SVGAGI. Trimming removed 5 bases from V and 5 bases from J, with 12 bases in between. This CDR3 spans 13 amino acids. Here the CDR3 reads CASSKAREYGYTF. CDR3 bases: TGTGCCAGCAGTAAGGCAAGGGAGTATGGCTACACCTTC.

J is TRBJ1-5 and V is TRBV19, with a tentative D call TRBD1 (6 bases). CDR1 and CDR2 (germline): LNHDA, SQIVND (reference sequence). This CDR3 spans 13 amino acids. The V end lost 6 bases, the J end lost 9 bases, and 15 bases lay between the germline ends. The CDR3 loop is CASSGQLQGPQHF. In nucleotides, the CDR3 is TGTGCCAGTAGCGGACAGTTACAAGGGCCCCAGCATTTT. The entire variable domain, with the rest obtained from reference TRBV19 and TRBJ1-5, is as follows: DGGITQSPKYLFRKEGQNVTLSCEQNLNHDAMYWYRQDPGQGLRLIYYSQIVNDFQKGDIAEGYSVSREKKESFPLTVTSAQKNPTAFYLCASSGQLQGPQHFGDGTRLSIL.

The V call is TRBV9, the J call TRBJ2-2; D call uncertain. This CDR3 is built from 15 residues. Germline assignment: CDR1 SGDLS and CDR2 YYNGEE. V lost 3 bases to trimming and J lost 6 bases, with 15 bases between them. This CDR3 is CASSGQRGPPGELFF. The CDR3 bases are TGTGCCAGCAGCGGTCAAAGAGGTCCCCCCGGGGAGCTGTTTTTT.

This chain's CDR3 is CASSRDRQETQYF. The CDR3 coding sequence is TGTGCCAGCAGCCGCGACAGGCAAGAGACCCAGTACTTC. The chain is built from TRBV7-2 and TRBJ2-5; possible D gene TRBD1, 6 bases. V was trimmed by 5 bases and J by 2 bases, leaving 9 bases between them. Per the germline V gene, CDR1 is SGHTA and CDR2 is FQGNSA. The CDR3 totals 13 residues.

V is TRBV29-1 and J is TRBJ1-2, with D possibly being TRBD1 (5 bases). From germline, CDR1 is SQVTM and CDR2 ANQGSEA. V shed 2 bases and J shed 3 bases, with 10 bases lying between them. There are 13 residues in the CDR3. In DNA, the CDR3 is TGCAGCGTTGAATTGGGCAGGGACTATGGCTACACCTTC. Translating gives CSVELGRDYGYTF.

The CDR3 loop is CASSSSVEAGRTEAFF. In DNA, the CDR3 is TGTGCCAGCAGCTCCTCAGTCGAAGCAGGGCGCACTGAAGCTTTCTTT. V is TRBV27 and J is TRBJ1-1; a possible D gene is TRBD1 (5 bases). The germline V gene has CDR1 MNHEY and CDR2 SMNVEV (reference sequence). Trimming shortened V by 6 bases and J by 4 bases, and 21 bases separated the two germline ends. CDR3 length equals 16 residues.

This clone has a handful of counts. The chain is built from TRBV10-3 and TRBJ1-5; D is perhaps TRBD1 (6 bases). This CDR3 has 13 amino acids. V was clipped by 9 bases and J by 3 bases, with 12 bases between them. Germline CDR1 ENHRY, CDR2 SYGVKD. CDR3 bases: TGTGCCATAGCACAGGGTATCAATCAGCCCCAGCATTTT. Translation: CAIAQGINQPQHF.

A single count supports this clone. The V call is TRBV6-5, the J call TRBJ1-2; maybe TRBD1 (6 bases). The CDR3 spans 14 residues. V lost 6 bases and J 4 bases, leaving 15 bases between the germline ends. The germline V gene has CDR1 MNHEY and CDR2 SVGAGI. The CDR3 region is CASRDNSQGYGYTF. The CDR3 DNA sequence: TGTGCCAGCAGGGATAATTCACAGGGCTATGGCTACACCTTC.